This TCR beta chain derives from a study of shared clonotypes between healthy human individuals. This CDR3 has 17 residues. In germline, CDR1 is MGHRA, CDR2 YSYEKL. V lost 0 bases, J lost 1 base, and 9 bases stayed unmatched. For sorted subsets, 150 to 200 ng DNA per replicate equaled around 30,000 T cell genomes. Sequencing used immunoSEQ multiplex PCR; TCRdb keeps in-frame clones, though not all of them. The sample consists of roughly 2.5 million clones, just over 90% of them appearing once. The V call is TRBV4-1, the J call TRBJ2-7; 7 bases line up with TRBD1. The source is a man aged 18 to 30 in good health. Input material: naive CD4+ T cells sorted from blood. Sample subset: CD45RA+ positively selected. The CDR3 DNA sequence: TGCGCCAGCAGCCAAGACGACGACAGGGCATATTCCTACGAGCAGTACTTC. Translating gives CASSQDDDRAYSYEQYF.